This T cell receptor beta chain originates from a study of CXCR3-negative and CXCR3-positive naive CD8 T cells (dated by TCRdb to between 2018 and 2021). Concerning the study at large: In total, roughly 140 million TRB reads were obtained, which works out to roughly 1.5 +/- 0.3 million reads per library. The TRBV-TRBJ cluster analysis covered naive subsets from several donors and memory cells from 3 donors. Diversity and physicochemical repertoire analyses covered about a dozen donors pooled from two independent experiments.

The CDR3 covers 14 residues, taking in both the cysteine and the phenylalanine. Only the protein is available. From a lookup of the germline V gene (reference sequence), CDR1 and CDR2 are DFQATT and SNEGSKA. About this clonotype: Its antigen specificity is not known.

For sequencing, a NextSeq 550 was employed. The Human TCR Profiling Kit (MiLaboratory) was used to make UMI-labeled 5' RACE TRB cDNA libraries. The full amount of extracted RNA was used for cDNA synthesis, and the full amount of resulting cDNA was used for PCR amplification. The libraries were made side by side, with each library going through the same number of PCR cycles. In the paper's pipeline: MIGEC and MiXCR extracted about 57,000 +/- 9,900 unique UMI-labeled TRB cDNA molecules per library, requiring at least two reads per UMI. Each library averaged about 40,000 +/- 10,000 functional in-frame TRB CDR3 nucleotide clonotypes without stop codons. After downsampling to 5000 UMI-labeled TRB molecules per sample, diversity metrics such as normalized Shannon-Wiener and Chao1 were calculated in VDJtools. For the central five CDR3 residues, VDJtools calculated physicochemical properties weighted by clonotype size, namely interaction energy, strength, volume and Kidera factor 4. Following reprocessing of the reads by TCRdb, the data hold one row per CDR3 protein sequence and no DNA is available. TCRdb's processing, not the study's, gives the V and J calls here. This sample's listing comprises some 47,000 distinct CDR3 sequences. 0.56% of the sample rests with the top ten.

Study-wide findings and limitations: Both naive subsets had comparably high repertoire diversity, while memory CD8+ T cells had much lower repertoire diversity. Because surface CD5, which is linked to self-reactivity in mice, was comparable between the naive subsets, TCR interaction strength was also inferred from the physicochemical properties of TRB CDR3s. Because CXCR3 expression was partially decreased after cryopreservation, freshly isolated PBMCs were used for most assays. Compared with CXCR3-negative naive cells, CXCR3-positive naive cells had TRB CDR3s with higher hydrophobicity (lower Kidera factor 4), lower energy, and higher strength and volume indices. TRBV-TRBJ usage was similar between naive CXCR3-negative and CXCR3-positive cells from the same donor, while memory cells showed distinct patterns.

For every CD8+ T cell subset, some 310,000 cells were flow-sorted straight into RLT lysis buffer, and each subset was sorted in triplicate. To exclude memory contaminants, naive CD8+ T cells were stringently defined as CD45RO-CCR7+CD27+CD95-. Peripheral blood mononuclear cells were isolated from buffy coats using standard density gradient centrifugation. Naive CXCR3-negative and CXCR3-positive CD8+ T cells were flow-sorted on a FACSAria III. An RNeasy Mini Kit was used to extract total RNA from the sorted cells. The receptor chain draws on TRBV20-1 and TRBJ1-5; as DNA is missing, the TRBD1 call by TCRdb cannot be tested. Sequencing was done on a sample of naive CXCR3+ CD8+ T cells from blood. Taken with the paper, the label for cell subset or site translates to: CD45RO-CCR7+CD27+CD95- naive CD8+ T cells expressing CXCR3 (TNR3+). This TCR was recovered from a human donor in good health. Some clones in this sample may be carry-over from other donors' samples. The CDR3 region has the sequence CSARVGAGNQPQHF.